The source of this T cell receptor beta chain is a study of T cell repertoires in cytomegalovirus infection (dated 2019 in TCRdb). For context, the study as a whole: Because public TCR beta signatures pointed to carriage of CMV infection together with the matching HLA type, the HLA type of each donor mattered for the analysis. The study at large found these results: Carriers of CMV infection plus the relevant HLA type were discriminated by the cumulative frequency of public TCR beta family members in the study cohort and in an independent roughly 340-donor cohort. In the ex vivo response, HLA-C-restricted CMV-specific TCR beta clonotypes were dominant, and in two of eight donors the single most frequent clonotype came from this HLA-C-restricted group.

Ends trimmed: V by 7 bases, J by 0 bases; bases unmatched to a gene: 9. CDR1 and CDR2 are drawn from the germline V gene: SGHDT, YYEEEE. The CDR3 spans 16 residues, from the cysteine through the phenylalanine. Solely the CDR3 DNA is kept, with 48 bases framed from the first base. With regard to this clonotype: Its target antigen remains unknown. No qualities accompany the bases; no much larger clone lies one base away.

Sequencing took place on an Illumina HiSeq 1500. The public reads were run again by TCRdb, first through fastp at Q25 and then through MiXCR, and only productive beta chains were kept. Every entry covers one CDR3 protein and lists the most common genes and DNA from its rows. Here the sample has around 450,000 distinct CDR3 sequences; approximately 30% occur a single time. 12% to 15% of the sample rests with the top ten. The sequenced material came from PBMCs. Rearrangement joined TRBV5-6 to TRBJ2-1, with TRBD2 identical over 8 junction bases. This sequence originates from a human donor in good health (CMV status not recorded). Some clones in this sample may be carry-over from other donors' samples. The nucleotide sequence reads as follows: TGTGCCAGCCAGGTGGAGCGGGGGAGCTCCTACAATGAGCAGTTCTTC. Its translation reads: CASQVERGSSYNEQFF.